Below are 5 T cell receptor beta chains sequenced from a single sample in a study of T-cell memory formation after mild COVID-19 (dated by TCRdb to the early 2020s). Library preparation employed 5' RACE. Sequencing was performed on an Illumina NovaSeq 6000. The raw public reads went through TCRdb reprocessing: fastp at Q25, MiXCR clone calling, in-frame beta chains kept. Each record represents a unique CDR3 protein, reported with the most common genes and DNA among its rows. The sample data list approximately 350,000 distinct CDR3 sequences, and under 15% of these were observed just once. 20% to 25% of the sample is held by the ten biggest clonotypes. The sample comprised PBMCs or a T cell subset sorted from them (not recorded which). The receptors stem from a young man who had mild COVID-19 (a few samples of this study predate the infection). The sample titles of this study are shuffled in the database, so cell type and time point are left out; the donor was told from shared clones.

This rearrangement joins TRBV10-1 to TRBJ2-5; no definite D call. Trimming removed 3 bases from V and 4 bases from J, with 6 bases in between. The CDR3 is made up of 12 amino acids. Germline V CDR1 and CDR2: WNHNN, SYGVQD (reference sequence). The CDR3 bases are TGCGCCAGCAGTGATGGCCCAGAGACCCAGTACTTC. Its protein is CASSDGPETQYF.

The V gene is TRBV4-1, the J gene TRBJ1-6, with D hard to call. CDR1 and CDR2 (germline): MGHRA, YSYEKL. The V end lost 0 bases, the J end lost 8 bases, and 11 bases lay between the germline ends. This CDR3 spans 15 amino acids. CDR3 amino acids: CASSQDRASDSPLHF. CDR3 DNA: TGCGCCAGCAGCCAAGACAGAGCATCGGATTCACCCCTCCACTTT.

This clonotype was detected a few times. The chain joins TRBV29-1 to TRBJ2-3, with D uncertain. Trimming took 4 bases from V and 7 from J, leaving 9 bases between them. Germline values: CDR1 SQVTM, CDR2 ANQGSEA. This CDR3 region has 11 residues. The CDR3 loop is CSVGPNYTQYF. CDR3 nucleotide sequence: TGCAGCGTTGGTCCTAATTATACGCAGTATTTT.

There are a few counts of this clonotype. The chain couples TRBV11-3 to TRBJ2-3, with D hard to call. V gave up 6 bases and J gave up 5 bases, with 9 bases separating them. The germline V gene has CDR1 SGHNT and CDR2 YENEEA. The CDR3 is 12 residues long. The CDR3: CASSQLEDTQYF. The CDR3 nucleotides read TGTGCCAGCAGTCAGCTGGAAGATACGCAGTATTTT.

There are a few counts of this clonotype. The rearrangement links TRBV5-1 to TRBJ2-3; D remains unclear. The V and J ends lost 4 bases and 2 bases respectively, with 17 bases between them. Germline V gene data show CDR1 as SGHRS and CDR2 as YFSETQ. The CDR3 is made up of 16 amino acids. DNA of the CDR3: TGCGCCAGCAGCAGTCATGGATCACGTCTCACAGATACGCAGTATTTT. Translated: CASSSHGSRLTDTQYF.